A selection of T cell receptor beta chains follows, all from one sample in a study of response to subunit inactivated influenza vaccine. TCRdb reprocessed the RT-PCR reads via MiXCR and lists one record per CDR3 protein. The sample has around 180,000 distinct CDR3 sequences, around 9% seen once. Specimen: non-naive T cells sorted from PBMCs, collected on the day of vaccination. These receptors were collected from a man between 45 and 60 years old who received an inactivated influenza vaccine. Both conserved end residues are trimmed from each CDR3. Each record gives: J gene, V gene, CDR3 protein.

J: TRBJ2-4
V: TRBV10-2
CDR3: ASSEGEAKNIQY

J: TRBJ2-7
V: TRBV7-2
CDR3: ASSLALDRRNLY

J: TRBJ2-1
V: TRBV7-9
CDR3: ASSLTVSYNEQF

J: TRBJ2-3
V: TRBV24-1
CDR3: ATSVGGGPGDTQY

J: TRBJ2-1
V: TRBV20-1
CDR3: SAPSADDSYNEQF

J: TRBJ2-1
V: TRBV6-1
CDR3: ASSAHRGPIGEQF

J: TRBJ1-4
V: TRBV12-3/TRBV12-4
CDR3: ASGGGVITNEKLF

J: TRBJ2-3
V: TRBV11-2
CDR3: ASSPKPGLAGGPFDTQY

J: TRBJ1-2
V: TRBV13
CDR3: ASDIARGYT

J: TRBJ2-3
V: TRBV20-1
CDR3: SAAARGASTDTQY

J: TRBJ2-5
V: TRBV6-2/TRBV6-3
CDR3: ASKLFRSGETQY

J: TRBJ2-5
V: TRBV7-2
CDR3: ASSCPASGGGTQY

J: TRBJ2-1
V: TRBV7-2
CDR3: ASSSTWPYNEQF

J: TRBJ2-7
V: TRBV18
CDR3: ASSPHRDGNEQY

J: TRBJ1-5
V: TRBV28
CDR3: ASSFGGHPNQPQH

J: TRBJ2-1
V: TRBV11-3
CDR3: ASSRGRENEQF

J: TRBJ2-1
V: TRBV28
CDR3: ASSGGWGNEQF

J: TRBJ2-1
V: TRBV20-1
CDR3: SARGLAGISEQF

J: TRBJ2-7
V: TRBV28
CDR3: ASSLGDYEQY

J: TRBJ2-2
V: TRBV7-2
CDR3: ASSLHGGAIGELF

J: TRBJ2-2
V: TRBV9
CDR3: ASSAWTGVTGELF

J: TRBJ1-1
V: TRBV7-2
CDR3: ASSFGVKGTEAF

J: TRBJ2-4
V: TRBV6-2/TRBV6-3
CDR3: ASSYSIQLGTKNIQY

J: TRBJ1-4
V: TRBV5-1
CDR3: ASSLEGRSEKLF

J: TRBJ1-2
V: TRBV11-3
CDR3: ASSSLKMFDRGPLANYGYT

J: TRBJ2-7
V: TRBV18
CDR3: ASSGEIGDEQY

J: TRBJ2-1
V: TRBV27
CDR3: ASSLRGSNNEQF

J: TRBJ2-3
V: TRBV6-5
CDR3: ASSYSYPGPNIRHTQY

J: TRBJ2-5
V: TRBV4-1
CDR3: ASSQAGQGFSETQY

J: TRBJ2-5
V: TRBV7-8
CDR3: ASSLALNVFETQY

J: TRBJ1-1
V: TRBV7-3
CDR3: ASSNAVNTEAF

J: TRBJ1-2
V: TRBV4-2
CDR3: ASSQDDSYGYT

J: TRBJ1-4
V: TRBV7-8
CDR3: ASSLQGIREKLF

J: TRBJ2-3
V: TRBV7-9
CDR3: ASSSQASQY

J: TRBJ1-5
V: TRBV4-2
CDR3: ASSQEAGYQPQH

J: TRBJ1-4
V: TRBV4-2
CDR3: ASSQDPGANEKLF

J: TRBJ2-7
V: TRBV30
CDR3: AALRVSYEQY

J: TRBJ2-5
V: TRBV7-2
CDR3: ASSQAGTRQETQY

J: TRBJ2-1
V: TRBV5-4
CDR3: ASRGAGGPRNEQF

J: TRBJ1-1
V: TRBV7-6
CDR3: ASSSPGRNTEAF

J: TRBJ2-3
V: TRBV24-1
CDR3: ATSDPHGPSTDTQY

J: TRBJ2-3
V: TRBV14
CDR3: ASSQLDQSLGTDTQY

J: TRBJ2-5
V: TRBV14
CDR3: ASSQGRTSGSRETQY

J: TRBJ2-7
V: TRBV28
CDR3: ASSLHTYEQY

J: TRBJ2-3
V: TRBV9
CDR3: ASSVGTGSSTDTQY

J: TRBJ1-3
V: TRBV7-9
CDR3: ASSPAGAGNTIY

J: TRBJ1-1
V: TRBV6-1
CDR3: ASSTRSVNTEAF

J: TRBJ2-3
V: TRBV11-2
CDR3: ASSPGTRLAGTDTQY

J: TRBJ2-5
V: TRBV29-1
CDR3: SVDTVTKTQY

J: TRBJ2-3
V: TRBV5-1
CDR3: ASSGSTSGGPTDTQY

J: TRBJ2-3
V: TRBV5-1
CDR3: ASSKGGQSRTDTQY

J: TRBJ2-7
V: TRBV14
CDR3: ASSQTVGPLSYEQY

J: TRBJ2-1
V: TRBV6-2/TRBV6-3
CDR3: ASSGHRVILF

J: TRBJ2-7
V: TRBV2
CDR3: ASSGSPRPHEQY

J: TRBJ2-1
V: TRBV9
CDR3: ASSPGAYFGSNEQF

J: TRBJ2-7
V: TRBV28
CDR3: ASSPPSGRADYEQY

J: TRBJ2-2
V: TRBV25-1
CDR3: ASSERQGHGNTGELF

J: TRBJ1-6
V: TRBV28
CDR3: ASAEFYNSPLH

J: TRBJ2-1
V: TRBV29-1
CDR3: SVERNLVAGSFDEQF

J: TRBJ1-1
V: TRBV7-3
CDR3: ASSVTGGTNTEAF